These T cell receptor beta chains were read from a single sample in a study of CD8 T cells in Susac syndrome. TCRdb processed the immunoSEQ multiplex PCR reads anew with MiXCR; each CDR3 protein has one entry. The repertoire holds under 200,000 distinct CDR3 sequences, with 85% to 95% as singletons. Sequencing was done on a sample of CD4+ T cells from PBMCs. These receptors were obtained from a human donor in good health. Both conserved end residues are part of each CDR3. D genes are given only for firm matches. Clone size is stated in some rows and not others, as once, few, many or a class when expanded.

D gene	V gene	J gene	clone size	CDR3 DNA	CDR3 protein
.	TRBV20-1	TRBJ1-5	.	TGCAGTGCTAGGACGATGGGGGATCAGCCCCAGCATTTT	CSARTMGDQPQHF
TRBD1	TRBV12-3/TRBV12-4	TRBJ2-3	.	TGTGCCAGCAGCCCGACAGGGCCGAGACGAGATACGCAGTATTTT	CASSPTGPRRDTQYF
TRBD1	TRBV5-1	TRBJ2-7	.	TGCGCCAGCAGCTACATCCCCGGGACAGGGGACTACGAGCAGTACTTC	CASSYIPGTGDYEQYF
.	TRBV13	TRBJ1-2	.	TGTGCCAGCAGCTTTGCCTCGGGTGGCTACACCTTC	CASSFASGGYTF
.	TRBV7-2	TRBJ2-1	.	TGTGCCAGCAGCTTAAGGTGGGATGGGCTTGAGCAGTTCTTC	CASSLRWDGLEQFF
.	TRBV5-1	TRBJ1-2	.	TGCGCCAGCAGCTTGGAACCGGCGGGTGGCTACACCTTC	CASSLEPAGGYTF
TRBD1	TRBV29-1	TRBJ1-1	.	TGCAGCGTTGAAGAAGAGGGCGGACAGGGGGCTTTCTTT	CSVEEEGGQGAFF
.	TRBV29-1	TRBJ1-5	.	TGCAGCGTTGGACACAGGAATCAGCCCCAGCATTTT	CSVGHRNQPQHF
.	TRBV27	TRBJ2-3	.	TGTGCCAGCAGTCAACGGGACGTCACAGATACGCAGTATTTT	CASSQRDVTDTQYF
TRBD1	TRBV9	TRBJ1-1	.	TGTGCCAGCAGCGTTCCAGGGGGCACTGAAGCTTTCTTT	CASSVPGGTEAFF
TRBD1	TRBV20-1	TRBJ1-1	.	TGCAGTGCTAGGGGACAGGGTCTGACTTTCTTT	CSARGQGLTFF
TRBD1	TRBV7-9	TRBJ1-4	.	TGTGCCAGCAGCTCCGGCAGGGGGGGCGCAGAAGAAAAACTGTTTTTT	CASSSGRGGAEEKLFF
TRBD2	TRBV5-4	TRBJ2-7	.	TGTGCCAGCAGCTTGCCCCTAGCGGGGGGCCGTTACGAGCAGTACTTC	CASSLPLAGGRYEQYF
.	TRBV5-4	TRBJ2-5	few	TGTGCCAGCAGCTTGAGACTACCGGGAGAGACCCAGTACTTC	CASSLRLPGETQYF
.	TRBV15	TRBJ2-1	.	TGTGCCACCCGTGGAGGGAGGTCCTACAATGAGCAGTTCTTC	CATRGGRSYNEQFF
TRBD2	TRBV6-1	TRBJ2-1	.	TGTGCCAGCAGTGAAGGGGGACTAGCGGGAAACAATGAGCAGTTCTTC	CASSEGGLAGNNEQFF
TRBD1	TRBV5-6	TRBJ1-5	once	TGTGCCAGCAGCTCGACAGGGTCCGCGTCCCAGCATTTT	CASSSTGSASQHF
.	TRBV7-9	TRBJ1-1	.	TGTGCAGCAACGGGAAACACTGAAGCTTTCTTT	CAATGNTEAFF
TRBD1	TRBV6-5	TRBJ1-5	once	TGTGCCAGCAGACTACAGGGGGCAAGCAATCAGCCCCAGCATTTT	CASRLQGASNQPQHF
TRBD1	TRBV14	TRBJ1-2	once	TGTGCCAGCAGCCACGACAGGGCCGCTGGCTACACCTTC	CASSHDRAAGYTF
.	TRBV12-3/TRBV12-4	TRBJ1-6	.	TGTGCCAGCAGTTCCAACAGGGCCGGCCCCCTCCACTTT	CASSSNRAGPLHF
.	TRBV3-1	TRBJ2-5	.	TGTGCCAGCAGCCAAAGATCACAGGGAGGCCAAGAGACCCAGTACTTC	CASSQRSQGGQETQYF
.	TRBV7-3	TRBJ1-1	.	TGTGCCAGCAGAAGGTCGAGTATGAACACTGAAGCTTTCTTT	CASRRSSMNTEAFF
.	TRBV7-9	TRBJ2-1	.	TGTGCCAGCAGCTTAGTCTCATTGGGGCAGTTCTTC	CASSLVSLGQFF
TRBD2	TRBV4-2	TRBJ2-1	.	TGTGCCAGCAGCCAGAGCAGCGGGAGGGAAGGGAATGAGCAGTTCTTC	CASSQSSGREGNEQFF
TRBD2	TRBV3-1	TRBJ2-7	.	TGTGCCAGCAGCCAATCGGGGGGCGAGCAGTACTTC	CASSQSGGEQYF
.	TRBV7-9	TRBJ2-2	.	TGTGCCAGCAGCTCCGTTGGCCTCCAACTCCCCACGCGGCTGTTTTTT	CASSSVGLQLPTRLFF
TRBD1	TRBV18	TRBJ1-2	.	TGTGCCAGCTCACTTACAATGGACAGGGGCTACACCTTC	CASSLTMDRGYTF
.	TRBV28	TRBJ2-2	.	TGTGCCAGCAGTACTCCGACCGGGGAGCTGTTTTTT	CASSTPTGELFF
.	TRBV7-2	TRBJ2-2	.	TGTGCCAGCAGCTTAGATGGCATTGTTAACGGGGAGCTGTTTTTT	CASSLDGIVNGELFF
.	TRBV18	TRBJ2-7	.	TGTGCCAGCTCAGACGGAACAGGAGACTGGCAGTACTTC	CASSDGTGDWQYF
.	TRBV3-1	TRBJ1-2	.	TGTGCCAGCAGCCAAGCGGAGAATGGCTACACCTTC	CASSQAENGYTF
.	TRBV11-1	TRBJ2-1	.	TGTGCCAGCAGCTTAGGGACCCTTGGAGGCAGTCTCTTC	CASSLGTLGGSLF
.	TRBV30	TRBJ1-5	.	TGTGCCTGGAGTGCACAGAGCGCTCAGCCCCAGCATTTT	CAWSAQSAQPQHF
.	TRBV20-1	TRBJ2-1	.	TGCAGTGCCGAGGGAGCTCGGTATGAGCAGTTCTTC	CSAEGARYEQFF
.	TRBV5-1	TRBJ2-1	.	TGCGCCAGCAGCTTCGAGGTGGATAGGCAGTTCTTC	CASSFEVDRQFF
.	TRBV3-1	TRBJ2-2	.	TGTGCCAGCAGCCAAGGACAGGAACGCACCGGGGAGCTGTTTTTT	CASSQGQERTGELFF
.	TRBV7-9	TRBJ2-5	.	TGTGCCAGCAGCTTGGACGGGACTCAAACGGAGACCCAGTACTTC	CASSLDGTQTETQYF
TRBD2	TRBV4-3	TRBJ2-1	.	TGCGCCAGCAGCCTCGCAACCGGGACTAGCGGGGGGAATGAGCAGTTCTTC	CASSLATGTSGGNEQFF
.	TRBV12-3/TRBV12-4	TRBJ2-5	few	TGTGCCAGCAGTCCCACTCGGGAGACCCAGTACTTC	CASSPTRETQYF
.	TRBV7-9	TRBJ1-2	.	TGTGCCAGCAGCTTAGGCCACCTAGGCAACGGCTACACCTTC	CASSLGHLGNGYTF
.	TRBV20-1	TRBJ1-5	.	TGCAGTGCTAGCGAGAGGGCCAGCAATCAGCCCCAGCATTTT	CSASERASNQPQHF
.	TRBV9	TRBJ2-2	.	TGTGCCAGCAGCGTAGTTGTAAGGCCCGGCGCGCTGTTTTTT	CASSVVVRPGALFF
.	TRBV10-3	TRBJ2-3	.	TGTGCCATCGGGGAGTACACAGATACGCAGTATTTT	CAIGEYTDTQYF
TRBD1	TRBV18	TRBJ2-3	.	TGTGCCAGCTCACGGCGACAGGGGGCTACAGATACGCAGTATTTT	CASSRRQGATDTQYF
.	TRBV5-1	TRBJ1-1	.	TGCGCCAGCAGCTTGTCTGGCCCCACTGAAGCTTTCTTT	CASSLSGPTEAFF